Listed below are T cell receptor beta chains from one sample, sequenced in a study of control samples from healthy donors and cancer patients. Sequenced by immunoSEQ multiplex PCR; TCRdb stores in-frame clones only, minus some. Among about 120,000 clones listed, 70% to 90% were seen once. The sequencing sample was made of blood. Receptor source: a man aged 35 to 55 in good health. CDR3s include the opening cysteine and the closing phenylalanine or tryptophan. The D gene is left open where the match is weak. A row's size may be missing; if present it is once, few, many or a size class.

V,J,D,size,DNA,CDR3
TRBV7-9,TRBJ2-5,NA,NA,TGTGCCAGCAGCTTAGCGGGGAGCCCGGGGACCCAGTACTTC,CASSLAGSPGTQYF
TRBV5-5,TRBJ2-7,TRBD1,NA,TGTGCCAGCAGCTCGACGGACAGGTCCGACGAGCAGTACTTC,CASSSTDRSDEQYF
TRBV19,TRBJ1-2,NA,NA,TGTGCCAGTAGTAGCCTAGGTGGGGGGCTAGGCCTAAACTATGGCTACACCTTC,CASSSLGGGLGLNYGYTF
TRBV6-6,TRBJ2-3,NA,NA,TGTGCCAGCAGCAGCCGGGATCCAAGGACAGATACGCAGTATTTT,CASSSRDPRTDTQYF
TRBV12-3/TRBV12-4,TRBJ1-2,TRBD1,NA,TGTGCCAGCAGCCGGGGACAGGGTCTTGGCTACACCTTC,CASSRGQGLGYTF
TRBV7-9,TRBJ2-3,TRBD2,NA,TGTGCCAGCAGCTTGGGCAGCGGGGGGGCCATCACAGATACGCAGTATTTT,CASSLGSGGAITDTQYF
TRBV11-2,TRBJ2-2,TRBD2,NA,TGTGCCAGCAGTCCGGGACTAGCCGCCGGGGAGCTGTTTTTT,CASSPGLAAGELFF
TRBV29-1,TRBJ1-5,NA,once,TGCAGCGCTCCCTCCCTGGGGACACAAATTATTGCCATCGACGGGGATCAGCCCCAGCATTTT,CSAPSLGTQIIAIDGDQPQHF
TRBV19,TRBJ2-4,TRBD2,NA,TGTGCCAGTAGTATCGGGCGGGGGAATGAAGCCAAAAACATTCAGTACTTC,CASSIGRGNEAKNIQYF
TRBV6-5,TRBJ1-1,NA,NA,TGTGCCAGCAGTTCCCAGGGCTATGGCACTGAAGCTTTCTTT,CASSSQGYGTEAFF
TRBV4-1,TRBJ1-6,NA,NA,TGCGCCAGCAGCCAAGAAGGCAGCAGAGTTTCACCCCTCCACTTT,CASSQEGSRVSPLHF
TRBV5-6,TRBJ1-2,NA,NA,TGTGCCAGCGCCCCGGCCCCTAACTATGGCTACACCTTC,CASAPAPNYGYTF
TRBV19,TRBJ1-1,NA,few,TGTGCCAGTAGTACTTCGAACACTGAAGCTTTCTTT,CASSTSNTEAFF
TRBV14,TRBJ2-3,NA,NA,TGTGCCAGCAGCCAAGGAACCCACAGCAGCACAGATACGCAGTATTTT,CASSQGTHSSTDTQYF
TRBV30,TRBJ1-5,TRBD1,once,TGTGCCTGGAGTACCCGGGACAGGTTCAGGCAGCCCCAGCATTTT,CAWSTRDRFRQPQHF
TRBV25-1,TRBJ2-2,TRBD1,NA,TGTGCCAGCAGTGAAGAGGGGGCGTTGGCCGGGGAGCTGTTTTTT,CASSEEGALAGELFF
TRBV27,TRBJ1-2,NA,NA,TGTGCCAGCAGTCCCCCGGACCGGCATGGCTACACCTTC,CASSPPDRHGYTF
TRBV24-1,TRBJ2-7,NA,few,TGTGCCACCGAGGGGAGCAGTTCCTACGAGCAGTACTTC,CATEGSSSYEQYF
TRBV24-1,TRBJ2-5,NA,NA,TGTGCCACCAGTGATTTGCCGGGACAAGGCTCTAGGGAGACCCAGTACTTC,CATSDLPGQGSRETQYF
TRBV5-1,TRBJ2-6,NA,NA,TGCGCCAGCAGCTTGGGCGGGGAAAGTGGGGCCAACGTCCTGACTTTC,CASSLGGESGANVLTF
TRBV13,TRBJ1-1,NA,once,TGTGCCAGCAGCTTAGTTAGGGGGAATGAAGCTTTCTTT,CASSLVRGNEAFF
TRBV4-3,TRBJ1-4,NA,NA,TGCGCCAGCAGCCCCGGGGCAACTAATGAAAAACTGTTTTTT,CASSPGATNEKLFF
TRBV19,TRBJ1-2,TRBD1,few,TGTGCCAGTAGACCTCCGGGACAGACCTATGGCTACACCTTC,CASRPPGQTYGYTF
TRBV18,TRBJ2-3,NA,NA,TGTGCCAGCTCCTCATGGGGTTCCACAGATACGCAGTATTTT,CASSSWGSTDTQYF